The sequence of this T cell receptor (beta chain) was determined in a study of blood T cells in healthy people across ages. General observations from the study: Relative to aged donors, long-lived donors carried more naive CD4+ cells and displayed higher diversity. Older age coincided with a roughly linear decline in TCR beta diversity per million T cells.

This clonotype appeared many times. Its antigen is unknown. It was with a sample-barcoded 5' primer and a J-beta primer mix that a second PCR of roughly 7 to 12 cycles was run. One entry per CDR3 protein, called by TCRdb with MiXCR from the 5' RACE reads. The data hold some 1.5 million distinct CDR3 sequences, with 28% observed a single time. It was approximately 10 milliliters of peripheral blood that were drawn from each donor. Isolation recovered at least 7 million PBMCs from every sample. The CDR3 consists of 17 residues. Per germline, CDR1 MNHEY and CDR2 SVGAGI. V was clipped by 7 bases and J by 8 bases; unmatched bases: 22.

The chain has TRBV6-5 and TRBJ1-2; the match to TRBD1 covers 7 bases. The specimen was blood. The receptor's source is a woman in her thirties in good health. This CDR3 is CASTHRERETGRRGYTF. The CDR3 bases are TGTGCCAGCACTCACAGGGAGAGAGAGACAGGGCGACGCGGCTACACCTTC.